This entry concerns a single TCR beta chain. The source of the sample is a study of blood T cell repertoires in COVID-19. Study in general: PBMCs, B-cell-depleted T cells, or T cells provided the cDNA or gDNA that made up the material.

Profiled with immunoSEQ multiplex PCR; TCRdb holds only in-frame clones, not every one. In the table there are tens of thousands of clones, about nine tenths of which are singletons. The V gene's germline CDR1 is MNHEY and CDR2 SVGAGI. Between the trimmed V and J ends, which lost 11 bases and 6 bases, there was a span of 11 bases. The CDR3 is 11 amino acids. The receptor was isolated from a woman aged 70-85 years with active COVID-19. The sequenced sample was peripheral blood. J is TRBJ2-4 and V is TRBV6-5, with a possible D match to TRBD1 (6 bases). The CDR3 DNA reads as TGTGCCTCTCTAGGGGGAAACATTCAGTACTTC. Its protein product is CASLGGNIQYF.